Below are 30 T cell receptor beta chains sequenced from a single sample in a study of T cell changes during pregnancy in multiple sclerosis (dated by TCRdb to the late 2010s). Library preparation was by the immunoSEQ multiplex PCR assay. Drawn from immuneACCESS, this table holds only the in-frame rearrangements with V and J called that TCRdb kept. Clones are partly lost; checked studies trace under half to an unresolved V gene and leave the rest unexplained. A total of roughly 51,000 clones appear in this sample, roughly 92% of them only once. Together, the top ten hold roughly 5% of the sample. Specimen: CD8+ T cells from peripheral blood mononuclear cells, collected before pregnancy. The source is a female donor with multiple sclerosis, enrolled in a pregnancy study.

The gene calls are TRBV27 and TRBJ2-1, with TRBD2 identical over 7 bases. Trimming at V came to 5 bases and at J to 3 bases, leaving 10 bases not matched to a gene. This CDR3 is built from 16 residues. The germline V gene encodes CDR1 MNHEY and CDR2 SMNVEV (reference sequence). This CDR3 reads CASSPTGLAVYNEQFF. As DNA, the CDR3 is TGTGCCAGCAGTCCAACCGGGCTAGCGGTCTACAATGAGCAGTTCTTC.

In its sample, this clone was seen once. The gene calls are TRBV7-9 and TRBJ2-2; TRBD2 agrees at 7 bases. The CDR3 loop spans 13 amino acids. Germline CDR1 is SEHNR and CDR2 is FQNEAQ (reference sequence). Trimming removed 3 bases from V and 5 bases from J; junction bases left unmatched: 0. CDR3 loop: CASSLGGTGELFF. Here the CDR3 DNA reads TGTGCCAGCAGCTTGGGAGGGACCGGGGAGCTGTTTTTT.

The chain carries TRBV5-4 and TRBJ1-1; tentatively, D is TRBD1 (5 bases). The V end lost 4 bases, the J end lost 5 bases, and 12 bases lay between the germline ends. CDR3 length: 13 amino acids. Per germline, CDR1 SGHNT and CDR2 YYREEE (reference sequence). CDR3 sequence reads: CASSSRVRTEAFF. CDR3 in DNA: TGTGCCAGCAGCAGCAGGGTCAGGACTGAAGCTTTCTTT.

V is TRBV15 and J is TRBJ2-7, with 8 bases that match TRBD1. Germline CDR1 LNHNV, CDR2 YYDKDF (reference sequence). V gave up 5 bases and J gave up 0 bases; unmatched junction bases: 0. There are 13 residues in the CDR3. The CDR3 region has the DNA TGTGCCACCAGCGGGACAGGCTCCTACGAGCAGTACTTC. Its translation: CATSGTGSYEQYF.

This sequence joins TRBV4-1 and TRBJ1-1; 7 bases line up with TRBD1. V lost 5 bases to trimming and J lost 1 base; unmatched junction nucleotides: 13. Germline V gene lookup returns CDR1 MGHRA and CDR2 YSYEKL. The CDR3 consists of 17 residues. The CDR3 coding sequence is TGCGCCAGCAGCGCCCCCCTCCGGACAGGCCCGAACACTGAAGCTTTCTTT. Encoded protein: CASSAPLRTGPNTEAFF.

The sample holds one count of this clone. The chain joins TRBV27 to TRBJ2-3, with D perhaps TRBD1 (6 bases). Per the germline V gene, CDR1 is MNHEY and CDR2 is SMNVEV (reference sequence). Between the trimmed V and J ends, which lost 7 bases and 2 bases, there was a span of 13 bases. The CDR3 has 14 residues. The DNA for the CDR3 is TGTGCCAGCACGGGACACCCGAACACAGATACGCAGTATTTT. Protein sequence: CASTGHPNTDTQYF.

This sequence joins TRBV7-9 and TRBJ1-2; perhaps TRBD1 as D (5 bases). From germline, CDR1 is SEHNR and CDR2 FQNEAQ (reference sequence). This CDR3 contains 15 residues. V was clipped by 5 bases and J by 2 bases, with 15 bases between them. CDR3 protein: CASSPLGQANYGYTF. The DNA for the CDR3 is TGTGCCAGCAGCCCATTGGGGCAGGCGAACTATGGCTACACCTTC.

This clone was seen a single time. The V and J genes are TRBV6-4 and TRBJ2-3; 9 bases are a match to TRBD2. The germline CDR1 and CDR2 sequences are MRHNA and SNTAGT. V gave up 3 bases and J gave up 4 bases; unmatched junction bases: 5. CDR3 length: 15 residues. The CDR3 bases are TGTGCCAGCAGTGAGCTAGCGGGAACGTCAGATACGCAGTATTTT. Translated, it gives CASSELAGTSDTQYF.

V usage is TRBV27 and J usage is TRBJ2-7, with 10 bases identical to TRBD1. V was clipped by 8 bases and J by 2 bases; unmatched bases: 3. The CDR3 runs 13 residues. Germline CDR1 MNHEY, CDR2 SMNVEV (reference sequence). This chain's CDR3 is CASSDRGPYEQYF. CDR3 bases: TGTGCCAGCTCTGACAGGGGGCCCTACGAGCAGTACTTC.

The V call is TRBV27, the J call TRBJ1-2; possible D gene TRBD1, 5 bases. This CDR3 has 14 amino acids. CDR1 and CDR2 (germline): MNHEY, SMNVEV (reference sequence). V shed 3 bases and J shed 8 bases, with 16 bases lying between them. CDR3 DNA: TGTGCCAGCAGTTTTTCCGGGGGGGGTAACGGCTACACCTTC. It encodes CASSFSGGGNGYTF.

The chain uses TRBV4-3 and TRBJ2-1; TRBD2 matches at 13 bases. The CDR3 loop spans 17 amino acids. The V segment lost 0 bases and the J segment 6 bases; nucleotides outside the gene matches: 5. Germline V gene lookup returns CDR1 LGHNA and CDR2 YSLEER. The CDR3 nucleotides are TGCGCCAGCAGCCAAGATTTAGGACTAGCGGGAGTCAATGAGCAGTTCTTC. The encoded protein is CASSQDLGLAGVNEQFF.

This chain uses TRBV6-5 with TRBJ1-2; 8 bases map to TRBD1. Losses at the gene ends were 5 bases for V and 8 bases for J; bases not matched to a gene: 7. This CDR3 region has 13 residues. Germline CDR1 and CDR2: MNHEY and SVGAGI. As DNA, the CDR3 is TGTGCCAGCAGTCTTGGACAGGGTGGGGGCTACACCTTC. Translated: CASSLGQGGGYTF.

The chain joins TRBV19 to TRBJ2-1; TRBD1 matches at 7 bases. Germline loops: CDR1 LNHDA, CDR2 SQIVND (reference sequence). The V segment lost 0 bases and the J segment 4 bases; nucleotides outside the gene matches: 6. The CDR3 loop spans 16 amino acids. CDR3 loop: CASSIDETGIYNEQFF. DNA for the CDR3: TGTGCCAGTAGTATAGACGAGACAGGGATATACAATGAGCAGTTCTTC.

The V gene is TRBV27, the J gene TRBJ2-7, with 7 nucleotides matching TRBD2. The CDR3 covers 15 residues. V lost 4 bases and J lost 3; bases outside the gene matches: 9. Germline V gives CDR1 MNHEY, CDR2 SMNVEV (reference sequence). CDR3 sequence: CASSSGLKLYYEQYF. CDR3 DNA: TGTGCCAGCAGTTCGGGACTAAAATTATACTACGAGCAGTACTTC.

The rearrangement joins TRBV5-6 to TRBJ2-7; 11 bases align to TRBD2. Trimming cost V 4 bases and J 2 bases; bases outside gene matches: 5. The CDR3 loop spans 15 amino acids. The germline gives CDR1 SGHDT, CDR2 YYEEEE. CDR3 coding DNA: TGTGCCAGCAGCCCGGGACTAGCGGAGGCCTACGAGCAGTACTTC. It specifies CASSPGLAEAYEQYF.

This chain connects TRBV19 to TRBJ2-1, with 9 bases matching TRBD2. After removal of 5 bases from V and 8 bases from J, the junction contained 7 bases not matched to a gene. The CDR3 has 14 residues. The germline CDR1 and CDR2 sequences are LNHDA and SQIVND (reference sequence). This chain's CDR3 is CASSERLAGHEQFF. DNA of the CDR3: TGTGCCAGTAGTGAACGGCTAGCGGGACATGAGCAGTTCTTC.

V and J are TRBV19 and TRBJ1-2; 9 nucleotides line up with TRBD1. Germline CDR1 and CDR2: LNHDA and SQIVND (reference sequence). There are 15 residues in the CDR3. The V and J ends lost 7 bases and 0 bases, in that order; junction bases with no gene match: 6. The CDR3 sequence: CASTPGQGSNYGYTF. CDR3 sequence (DNA): TGTGCCAGTACGCCGGGACAGGGTTCTAACTATGGCTACACCTTC.

The V call is TRBV19, the J call TRBJ1-1; D is undetermined. CDR1 LNHDA and CDR2 SQIVND come from the germline V gene (reference sequence). The CDR3 runs to 12 residues. V was cut by 5 bases and J by 4 bases, with 8 bases left in between. The DNA of the CDR3 is TGTGCCAGTAGTCTTTGGAGCACTGAAGCTTTCTTT. This translates into CASSLWSTEAFF.

The rearrangement links TRBV11-2 to TRBJ1-1, with 8 bases matching TRBD1. The germline V gene has CDR1 SGHAT and CDR2 FQNNGV. Losses at the gene ends were 7 bases for V and 3 bases for J; bases not matched to a gene: 10. CDR3 length equals 15 residues. The CDR3, as DNA: TGTGCCAGCAACCTAGGACAGGGATTAGACACTGAAGCTTTCTTT. It is translated as CASNLGQGLDTEAFF.

V and J are TRBV27 and TRBJ2-2, with 9 bases matching TRBD1. Germline CDR1 is MNHEY and CDR2 is SMNVEV (reference sequence). V lost 0 bases to trimming and J lost 3 bases; unmatched junction nucleotides: 8. CDR3 length: 18 amino acids. The CDR3 region is CASSLSDRGMGYTGELFF. The CDR3, as DNA: TGTGCCAGCAGTTTATCGGACAGGGGAATGGGTTACACCGGGGAGCTGTTTTTT.

This chain uses TRBV6-4 with TRBJ2-7; 8 bases are shared with TRBD1. V lost 1 base, J lost 3 bases, and 5 bases stayed unmatched. Germline V gene lookup returns CDR1 MRHNA and CDR2 SNTAGT. This CDR3 spans 15 amino acids. The CDR3: CASSDFLDRVYEQYF. The CDR3 DNA follows: TGTGCCAGCAGTGACTTTCTGGACAGGGTCTACGAGCAGTACTTC.

A single count supports this clone. The V call is TRBV7-6, the J call TRBJ2-2, with a tentative D call TRBD1 (5 bases). Deletions cut 0 bases from V and 3 bases from J, with 14 bases between. Germline CDR1 is SGHVS and CDR2 is FNYEAQ. This CDR3 is 17 amino acids long. CDR3 DNA sequence: TGTGCCAGCAGCTTAGCCGACAGCCCGTCCCACACCGGGGAGCTGTTTTTT. Translating it yields CASSLADSPSHTGELFF.

The rearrangement joins TRBV5-1 to TRBJ2-7; maybe TRBD1 (6 bases). Germline CDR1 and CDR2: SGHRS and YFSETQ. This CDR3 has 14 amino acids. V dropped 7 bases and J dropped 2 bases, with 16 bases sitting between them. CDR3 in amino acids: CASGGGHRTYEQYF. Here the CDR3 DNA reads TGCGCCAGCGGTGGGGGACATCGAACCTACGAGCAGTACTTC.

The V call is TRBV2, the J call TRBJ1-2, with D possibly TRBD1 on 5 matching bases. The CDR3 runs to 14 residues. V lost 4 bases to trimming and J lost 3 bases, with 12 bases between them. Germline V CDR1 and CDR2: SNHLY, FYNNEI. This CDR3 is CASSAGGSDYGYTF. The CDR3 region has the DNA TGTGCCAGCAGTGCGGGGGGTTCGGACTATGGCTACACCTTC.

The rearrangement joins TRBV6-1 to TRBJ2-3; TRBD2 is a possible D gene (5 bases). The length of the CDR3 is 14 residues. Germline V gene sequence: CDR1 MNHNS, CDR2 SASEGT. With 2 bases removed from V and 3 bases from J, the gap between germline ends came to 9 bases. This CDR3 is CASSEFRGTDTQYF. CDR3 sequence (DNA): TGTGCCAGCAGTGAATTTCGCGGGACAGATACGCAGTATTTT.

This chain connects TRBV18 to TRBJ2-1, with TRBD1 matching over 10 bases. J lost 7 bases, V lost 6 bases, and 12 bases had no gene match. The CDR3 covers 16 residues. Per germline, CDR1 KGHSH and CDR2 LQKENI. CDR3 sequence: CASSPAGTGALNEQFF. The CDR3 nucleotides are TGTGCCAGCTCGCCGGCCGGGACAGGGGCGTTAAATGAGCAGTTCTTC.

A word on this clone: Other DNA sequences in the sample encode the same CDR3. The V call is TRBV19, the J call TRBJ1-1; tentatively, D is TRBD1 (5 bases). The germline V and J ends were trimmed by 8 bases and 0 bases, with 13 bases remaining between them. The CDR3 is made up of 14 amino acids. Germline CDR1 and CDR2: LNHDA and SQIVND (reference sequence). This chain's CDR3 is CASSLGGMNTEAFF. CDR3 nucleotide sequence: TGTGCCAGTTCATTGGGGGGAATGAACACTGAAGCTTTCTTT.

This clone was recorded a few times. The chain is built from TRBV4-1 and TRBJ1-4; D is undetermined. Trimming removed 1 base from V and 3 bases from J, with 12 bases in between. CDR3 length: 16 residues. Germline loops: CDR1 MGHRA, CDR2 YSYEKL. The CDR3 sequence: CASSQVGGGANEKLFF. Written as DNA, the CDR3 is TGCGCCAGCAGCCAAGTCGGAGGTGGGGCTAATGAAAAACTGTTTTTT.

This chain joins TRBV6-5 and TRBJ2-2, with a weak D call TRBD1 (5 bases). Trimming removed 2 bases at V and 4 bases at J, with 11 bases between. CDR3 size: 15 residues. Germline V lookup: CDR1 MNHEY, CDR2 SVGAGI. CDR3 in amino acids: CASSYATGITGELFF. The CDR3 bases are TGTGCCAGCAGTTACGCAACAGGAATCACCGGGGAGCTGTTTTTT.

The chain has TRBV19 and TRBJ2-7, with 9 bases aligning to TRBD2. CDR3 length: 14 amino acids. The trim removed 5 bases at V and 4 bases at J, leaving 6 bases unmatched. CDR1 and CDR2 from the germline V gene are LNHDA and SQIVND (reference sequence). This CDR3 reads CASSSAGGDYEQYF. For the CDR3, the DNA is TGTGCCAGTAGTTCTGCGGGAGGGGATTACGAGCAGTACTTC.